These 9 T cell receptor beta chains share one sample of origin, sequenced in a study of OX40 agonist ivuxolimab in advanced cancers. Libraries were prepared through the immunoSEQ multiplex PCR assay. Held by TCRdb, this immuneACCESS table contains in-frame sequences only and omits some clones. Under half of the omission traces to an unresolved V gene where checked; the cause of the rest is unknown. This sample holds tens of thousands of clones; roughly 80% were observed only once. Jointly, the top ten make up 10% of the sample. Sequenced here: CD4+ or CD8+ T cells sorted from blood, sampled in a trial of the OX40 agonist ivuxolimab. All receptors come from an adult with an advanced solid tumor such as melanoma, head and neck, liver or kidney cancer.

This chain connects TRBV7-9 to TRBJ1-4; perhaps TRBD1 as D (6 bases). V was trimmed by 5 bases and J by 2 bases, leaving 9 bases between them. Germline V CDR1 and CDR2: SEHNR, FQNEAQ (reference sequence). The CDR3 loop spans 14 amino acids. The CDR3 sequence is CASSRGGTNEKLFF. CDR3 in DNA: TGTGCCAGCAGCAGAGGGGGTACTAATGAAAAACTGTTTTTT.

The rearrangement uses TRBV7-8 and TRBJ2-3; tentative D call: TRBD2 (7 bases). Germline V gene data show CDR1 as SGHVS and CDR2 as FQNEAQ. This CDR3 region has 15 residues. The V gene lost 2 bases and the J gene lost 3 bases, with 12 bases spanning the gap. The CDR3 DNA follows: TGTGCCAGCAGCTTACGGGGGGCGGGGACAGATACGCAGTATTTT. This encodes CASSLRGAGTDTQYF.

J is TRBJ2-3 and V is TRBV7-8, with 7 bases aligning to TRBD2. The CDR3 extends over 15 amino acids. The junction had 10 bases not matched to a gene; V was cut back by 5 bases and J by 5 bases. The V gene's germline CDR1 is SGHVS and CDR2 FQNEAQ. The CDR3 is CASSQSYGGRDTQYF. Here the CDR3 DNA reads TGTGCCAGCAGCCAATCCTACGGGGGGAGAGATACGCAGTATTTT.

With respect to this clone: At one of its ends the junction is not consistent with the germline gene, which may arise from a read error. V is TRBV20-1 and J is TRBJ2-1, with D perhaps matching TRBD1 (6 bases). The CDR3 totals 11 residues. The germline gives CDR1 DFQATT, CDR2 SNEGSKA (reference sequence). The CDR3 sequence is CSAGDRYEQFF. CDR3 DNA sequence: TGCAGTGCTGGAGACAGGTATGAGCAGTTCTTC.

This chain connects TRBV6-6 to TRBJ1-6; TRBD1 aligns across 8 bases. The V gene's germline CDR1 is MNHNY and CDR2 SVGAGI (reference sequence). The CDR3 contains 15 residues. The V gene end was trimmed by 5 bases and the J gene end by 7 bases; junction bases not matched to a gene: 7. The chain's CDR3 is CASSPTGAGNSPLHF. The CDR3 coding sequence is TGTGCCAGCAGTCCGACAGGGGCAGGGAATTCACCCCTCCACTTT.

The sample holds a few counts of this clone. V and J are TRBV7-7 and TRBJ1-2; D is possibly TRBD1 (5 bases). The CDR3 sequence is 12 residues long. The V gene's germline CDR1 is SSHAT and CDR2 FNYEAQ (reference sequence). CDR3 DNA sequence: TGTGCTAGCCACAAGCAGGGCTATGGCTACACCTTC. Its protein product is CASHKQGYGYTF.

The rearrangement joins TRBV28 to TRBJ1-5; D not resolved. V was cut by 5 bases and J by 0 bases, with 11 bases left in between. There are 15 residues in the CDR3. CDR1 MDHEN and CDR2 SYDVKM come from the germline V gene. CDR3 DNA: TGTGCCAGCAGTCCGGACGAATTTAGCAATCAGCCCCAGCATTTT. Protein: CASSPDEFSNQPQHF.

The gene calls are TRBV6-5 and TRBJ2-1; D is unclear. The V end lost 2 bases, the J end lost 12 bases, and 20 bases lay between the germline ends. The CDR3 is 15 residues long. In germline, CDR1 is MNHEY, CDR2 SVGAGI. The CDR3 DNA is TGTGCCAGCAGTTACGCATCCGTAATGTTTGGACCGCAGTTCTTC. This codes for CASSYASVMFGPQFF.

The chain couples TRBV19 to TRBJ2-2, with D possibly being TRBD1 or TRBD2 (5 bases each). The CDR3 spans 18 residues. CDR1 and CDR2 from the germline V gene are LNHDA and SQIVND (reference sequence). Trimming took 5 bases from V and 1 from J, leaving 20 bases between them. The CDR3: CASSSGLGRDRNTGELFF. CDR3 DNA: TGTGCCAGTAGTTCGGGGTTAGGGAGAGACAGGAACACCGGGGAGCTGTTTTTT. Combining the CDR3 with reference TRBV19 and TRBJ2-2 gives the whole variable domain DGGITQSPKYLFRKEGQNVTLSCEQNLNHDAMYWYRQDPGQGLRLIYYSQIVNDFQKGDIAEGYSVSREKKESFPLTVTSAQKNPTAFYLCASSSGLGRDRNTGELFFGEGSRLTVL.